This T cell receptor (beta chain) was sequenced in a study of identical twins. Study findings and constraints: Partly confounded zero-insertion analyses could result from invariant MAIT and iNKT cells.

This clonotype turned up a few times. As yet, its antigen is unknown. Healthy Caucasians provided all donations. Through template switching, a universal primer site was introduced, and the cDNA contained unique molecular identifiers. TCRdb itself ran the 5' RACE reads through MiXCR, one entry per CDR3 protein. The table includes 690,000 or so distinct CDR3 sequences, about 9.4% detected once. Trimming cost V 5 bases and J 6 bases, with 12 bases left between them. Germline assignment: CDR1 SGHDT and CDR2 YYEEEE. The CDR3 spans 13 residues. This sample also appeared in a second study, on yellow fever vaccine responses in identical twins. That work adds: Reported findings indicate that twins' vaccine T cell responses seemed partially convergent, partially personalized.

This TCR came from a woman in her late teens or twenties in good health. Material: PBMCs. This chain connects TRBV5-6 to TRBJ2-1; D might be TRBD2 (6 bases). The CDR3 loop is CASSLEEGNEQFF. CDR3 nucleotides: TGTGCCAGCAGTTTAGAGGAGGGCAATGAGCAGTTCTTC.